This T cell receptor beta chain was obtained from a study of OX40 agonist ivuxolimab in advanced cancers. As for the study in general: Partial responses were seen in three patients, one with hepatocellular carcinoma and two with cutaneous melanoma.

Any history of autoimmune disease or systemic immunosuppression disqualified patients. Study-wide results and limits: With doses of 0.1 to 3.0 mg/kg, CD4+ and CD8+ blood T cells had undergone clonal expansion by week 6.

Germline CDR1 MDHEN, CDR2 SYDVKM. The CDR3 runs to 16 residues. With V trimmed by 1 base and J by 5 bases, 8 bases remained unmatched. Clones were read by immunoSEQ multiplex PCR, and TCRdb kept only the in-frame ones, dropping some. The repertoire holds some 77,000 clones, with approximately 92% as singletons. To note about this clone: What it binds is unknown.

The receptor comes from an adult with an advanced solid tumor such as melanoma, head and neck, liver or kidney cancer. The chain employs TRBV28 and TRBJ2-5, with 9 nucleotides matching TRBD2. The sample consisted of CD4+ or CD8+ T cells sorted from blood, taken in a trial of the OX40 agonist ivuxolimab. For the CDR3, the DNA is TGTGCCAGCAGTTTATTTTCCGGGACTAGCCTTGAGACCCAGTACTTC. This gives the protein CASSLFSGTSLETQYF. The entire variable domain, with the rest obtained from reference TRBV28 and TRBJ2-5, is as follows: DVKVTQSSRYLVKRTGEKVFLECVQDMDHENMFWYRQDPGLGLRLIYFSYDVKMKEKGDIPEGYSVSREKKERFSLILESASTNQTSMYLCASSLFSGTSLETQYFGPGTRLLVL.